This T cell receptor beta chain was sequenced in a study of T cell repertoires in aging, cancer and after chemotherapy. Multiplex touch-down PCR with TRB-A/B primers amplified rearranged V-D-J TRB sequences. TCRdb independently ran MiXCR on the multiplex PCR reads; one entry per CDR3 protein. The table records some 9,800 distinct CDR3 sequences, around 39% of them present only once. Amplification of TCR beta used genomic DNA extracted from peripheral blood. The CDR3 spans 16 residues. Germline-derived CDR1 and CDR2 are PRHDT and FYEKMQ (reference sequence). Trimming at V came to 0 bases and at J to 2 bases, leaving 2 bases not matched to a gene.

V is TRBV13 and J is TRBJ2-4; 9 nucleotides agree with TRBD2. The sequenced material came from blood. This receptor was obtained from a human donor in good health. Here the CDR3 reads CASSLGLAGTKNIQYF. Here the CDR3 DNA reads TGTGCCAGCAGCTTAGGTCTAGCGGGGACCAAAAACATTCAGTACTTC.